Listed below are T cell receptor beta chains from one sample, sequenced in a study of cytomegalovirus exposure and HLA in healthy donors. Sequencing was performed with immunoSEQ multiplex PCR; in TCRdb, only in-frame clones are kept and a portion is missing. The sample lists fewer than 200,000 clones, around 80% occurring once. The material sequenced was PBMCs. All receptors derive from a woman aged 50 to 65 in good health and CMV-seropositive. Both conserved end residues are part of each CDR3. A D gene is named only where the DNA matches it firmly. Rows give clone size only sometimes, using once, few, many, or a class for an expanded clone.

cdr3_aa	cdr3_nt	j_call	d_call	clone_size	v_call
CSSSPGTGYTDTQYF	TGTTCCAGCAGCCCCGGGACAGGGTACACAGATACGCAGTATTTT	TRBJ2-3	TRBD1	few	TRBV7-9
CASSSTSGRTYEQYF	TGTGCCAGCAGCTCGACTAGCGGGCGTACCTACGAGCAGTACTTC	TRBJ2-7	TRBD2	-	TRBV7-2
CASSFTPGQRIGGYTF	TGTGCCAGCAGCTTCACGCCGGGACAGAGAATTGGTGGCTACACCTTC	TRBJ1-2	TRBD1	-	TRBV7-9
CRADRGEKLFF	TGCAGGGCCGACAGGGGCGAAAAACTGTTTTTT	TRBJ1-4	TRBD1	few	TRBV20-1
CASSQDSRSDQPQHF	TGTGCCAGCAGCCAAGATTCTAGGTCGGATCAGCCCCAGCATTTT	TRBJ1-5	-	-	TRBV4-2
CASSQGRRGPTEAFF	TGCGCCAGCAGCCAAGGCCGGCGGGGGCCAACTGAAGCTTTCTTT	TRBJ1-1	-	-	TRBV4-1
CASSPRTGFNQPQHF	TGTGCCAGCAGCCCCCGGACAGGTTTCAATCAGCCCCAGCATTTT	TRBJ1-5	TRBD1	-	TRBV7-8
CASSLDRDYTIYF	TGCGCCAGCAGCTTGGACAGGGATTACACCATATATTTT	TRBJ1-3	-	few	TRBV5-1
CASSLPFNRDSEAFF	TGTGCCAGCAGTTTACCCTTTAACCGGGACAGTGAAGCTTTCTTT	TRBJ1-1	TRBD1	-	TRBV28
CASSGAGGNTEAFF	TGTGCCAGCAGCGGCGCGGGGGGGAACACTGAAGCTTTCTTT	TRBJ1-1	-	-	TRBV21-1
CASSLRAGENQPQHF	TGTGCCAGCAGTTTGAGAGCAGGGGAAAATCAGCCCCAGCATTTT	TRBJ1-5	-	-	TRBV28
CASSLAAGGVNQPQHF	TGTGCCAGCAGCTTAGCGGCTGGGGGGGTAAATCAGCCCCAGCATTTT	TRBJ1-5	-	-	TRBV7-6
CASSALGQAATNEKLFF	TGTGCCAGCAGCGCCCTGGGTCAGGCTGCAACTAATGAAAAACTGTTTTTT	TRBJ1-4	-	-	TRBV9
CASSAGSSIYF	TGTGCCAGCAGCGCCGGGAGCTCCATATATTTT	TRBJ1-3	-	-	TRBV7-2
CASSPGGANEKLFF	TGTGCCAGCAGTCCCGGAGGAGCGAATGAAAAACTGTTTTTT	TRBJ1-4	-	-	TRBV28
CASSSYRGAANTEAFF	TGTGCCAGCAGCTCGTACCGGGGGGCTGCGAACACTGAAGCTTTCTTT	TRBJ1-1	-	-	TRBV11-2
CAISTGGGTGELFF	TGTGCCATCAGCACGGGAGGCGGCACCGGGGAGCTGTTTTTT	TRBJ2-2	TRBD2	-	TRBV10-3
CSAKTGGGTEAFF	TGCAGCGCTAAGACAGGGGGCGGCACTGAAGCTTTCTTT	TRBJ1-1	TRBD1	few	TRBV29-1
CASSPWAGDGYTF	TGTGCCAGCAGCCCGTGGGCAGGGGATGGCTACACCTTC	TRBJ1-2	-	-	TRBV4-2
CASSLQRTPSTQYF	TGTGCCAGCAGCTTGCAAAGGACACCGAGTACGCAGTATTTT	TRBJ2-3	-	few	TRBV5-4
CASSLGVPGGNEQFF	TGTGCCAGCAGCTTAGGGGTCCCTGGCGGGAATGAGCAGTTCTTC	TRBJ2-1	-	-	TRBV11-3
CASGVGLANTGELFF	TGTGCCAGCGGAGTCGGACTAGCGAACACCGGGGAGCTGTTTTTT	TRBJ2-2	TRBD2	-	TRBV6-1
CASSVATSPSSGNTIYF	TGTGCCAGCAGCGTAGCGACAAGCCCGAGCTCTGGAAACACCATATATTTT	TRBJ1-3	-	-	TRBV9
CSSKDRDRHIQYF	TGCAGCTCCAAAGACAGGGATCGACACATTCAGTACTTC	TRBJ2-4	TRBD1	-	TRBV29-1
CASSYSARYEQYF	TGTGCCAGCAGCTACTCCGCACGCTACGAGCAGTACTTC	TRBJ2-7	-	-	TRBV7-2
CASRQTGHNSGNTIYF	TGCGCCAGCCGCCAAACTGGACATAACTCTGGAAACACCATATATTTT	TRBJ1-3	-	-	TRBV5-1
CARGQGRKLFF	TGTGCCCGAGGACAGGGTAGAAAACTGTTTTTT	TRBJ1-4	TRBD1	-	TRBV2
CASSLEGQGRTDTQYF	TGTGCCAGCAGCTTAGAGGGCCAGGGGCGCACAGATACGCAGTATTTT	TRBJ2-3	-	-	TRBV11-2
CSVEKKGTRLYDEQFF	TGCAGCGTTGAAAAGAAAGGGACTAGGTTGTACGATGAGCAGTTCTTC	TRBJ2-1	TRBD2	-	TRBV29-1
CASREKDYSSPEAFF	TGTGCCAGCAGGGAAAAGGACTATTCGAGCCCTGAAGCTTTCTTT	TRBJ1-1	-	-	TRBV21-1
CASSPHGQGTTEAFF	TGTGCCAGCAGCCCCCATGGACAGGGAACCACTGAAGCTTTCTTT	TRBJ1-1	TRBD1	-	TRBV7-2
CASSLGGLAGEETQYF	TGTGCTAGCAGCTTAGGGGGACTAGCGGGAGAAGAGACCCAGTACTTC	TRBJ2-5	TRBD2	-	TRBV7-7
CASSTDQEAGQYF	TGTGCCAGCAGCACAGACCAGGAAGCGGGGCAGTACTTC	TRBJ2-7	-	-	TRBV9
CASSHGTGLRYGYTF	TGTGCCAGCAGCCACGGGACAGGATTGAGATATGGCTACACCTTC	TRBJ1-2	TRBD1	-	TRBV6-1
CASSYRVTGTGELFF	TGTGCCAGCAGTTACCGGGTAACAGGGACCGGGGAGCTGTTTTTT	TRBJ2-2	-	-	TRBV27
CASTRGQGSGYTF	TGTGCCAGCACTAGGGGACAGGGGTCTGGCTACACCTTC	TRBJ1-2	TRBD1	-	TRBV6-5
CASSLLGYNEQFF	TGTGCCAGCAGCTTACTAGGATACAATGAGCAGTTCTTC	TRBJ2-1	-	-	TRBV7-2
CASRPVGNEKLFF	TGTGCCTCCCGCCCGGTCGGTAATGAAAAACTGTTTTTT	TRBJ1-4	-	once	TRBV30
CASSPPQRWSYNEQFF	TGCGCCAGCAGTCCCCCTCAGCGTTGGTCCTACAATGAGCAGTTCTTC	TRBJ2-1	-	once	TRBV4-3
CASSLWRGGGGETQYF	TGCGCCAGCAGCTTGTGGAGGGGCGGGGGAGGAGAGACCCAGTACTTC	TRBJ2-5	TRBD2	-	TRBV5-1
CASSSLQGTYGYTF	TGTGCCAGCAGCTCGTTACAGGGGACGTATGGCTACACCTTC	TRBJ1-2	TRBD1	few	TRBV11-2
CASSLTGGYNEQFF	TGTGCCAGCAGCTTAACGGGAGGCTACAATGAGCAGTTCTTC	TRBJ2-1	-	few	TRBV7-3
CASSWTSNTEAFF	TGTGCCAGCAGCTGGACTTCGAACACTGAAGCTTTCTTT	TRBJ1-1	-	-	TRBV11-3
CASSGTSGSNEQFF	TGTGCCAGCAGTGGGACTAGCGGGAGCAATGAGCAGTTCTTC	TRBJ2-1	TRBD2	-	TRBV6-4
CASSIGTNYGYTF	TGTGCCAGTAGTATTGGGACAAACTATGGCTACACCTTC	TRBJ1-2	-	once	TRBV19
CASRQGGQSQETQYF	TGTGCCAGTAGACAAGGGGGACAGTCCCAAGAGACCCAGTACTTC	TRBJ2-5	TRBD1	-	TRBV19
CASEQGAYGYTF	TGTGCCAGCGAGCAGGGGGCCTATGGCTACACCTTC	TRBJ1-2	TRBD1	once	TRBV2
CATNIAGPTYEQYF	TGTGCCACCAACATAGCGGGACCAACCTACGAGCAGTACTTC	TRBJ2-7	TRBD2	-	TRBV15
CASNNRQGSYNEQFF	TGTGCCAGCAATAATAGACAGGGGTCCTACAATGAGCAGTTCTTC	TRBJ2-1	TRBD1	few	TRBV28
CASSVAEPGSEAFF	TGTGCCAGCAGCGTAGCGGAACCGGGGTCTGAAGCTTTCTTT	TRBJ1-1	-	-	TRBV9
CSSSLALAGGWPDTQYF	TGTTCCAGCAGCTTAGCGCTAGCGGGGGGTTGGCCAGATACGCAGTATTTT	TRBJ2-3	TRBD2	-	TRBV7-9
CASSWAGAGSYEQYF	TGTGCCAGCAGCTGGGCCGGGGCGGGATCCTACGAGCAGTACTTC	TRBJ2-7	-	-	TRBV7-2
CASSDSSNQPQHF	TGTGCCAGCTCGGACAGTAGCAATCAGCCCCAGCATTTT	TRBJ1-5	-	-	TRBV19
CAINPAGGHTDTQYF	TGTGCCATCAACCCTGCGGGGGGGCACACAGATACGCAGTATTTT	TRBJ2-3	TRBD2	-	TRBV10-3
CASSPRLAGVGEQFF	TGTGCCAGCAGCCCCCGACTAGCGGGGGTTGGTGAGCAGTTCTTC	TRBJ2-1	TRBD2	-	TRBV7-3
CASSLLVELSFSGANVLTF	TGTGCCAGCAGCTTATTAGTGGAACTAAGCTTTTCTGGGGCCAACGTCCTGACTTTC	TRBJ2-6	-	-	TRBV5-5
CASSERAGHEQFF	TGTGCCAGCAGTGAACGCGCGGGCCATGAGCAGTTCTTC	TRBJ2-1	-	-	TRBV6-1
CASRERNTDTQYF	TGTGCCAGCAGGGAGCGGAACACAGATACGCAGTATTTT	TRBJ2-3	-	few	TRBV27
CASSLTSGTTDTQYF	TGTGCCAGCAGCTTGACTAGCGGAACCACAGATACGCAGTATTTT	TRBJ2-3	TRBD2	-	TRBV7-3